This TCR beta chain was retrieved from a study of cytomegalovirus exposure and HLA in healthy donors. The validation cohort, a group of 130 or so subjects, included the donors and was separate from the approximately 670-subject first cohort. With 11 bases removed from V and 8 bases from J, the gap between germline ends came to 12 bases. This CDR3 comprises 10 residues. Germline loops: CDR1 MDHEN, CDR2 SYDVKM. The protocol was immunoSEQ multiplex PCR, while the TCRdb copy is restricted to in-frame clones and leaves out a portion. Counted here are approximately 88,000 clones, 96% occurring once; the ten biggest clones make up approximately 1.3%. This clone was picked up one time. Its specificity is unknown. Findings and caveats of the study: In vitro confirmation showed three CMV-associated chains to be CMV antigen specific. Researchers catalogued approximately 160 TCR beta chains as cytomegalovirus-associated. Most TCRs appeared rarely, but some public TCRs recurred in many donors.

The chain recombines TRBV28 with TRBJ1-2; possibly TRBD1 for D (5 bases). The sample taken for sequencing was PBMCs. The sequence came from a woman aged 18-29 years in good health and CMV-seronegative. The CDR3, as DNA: TGTGCCGCCCGACAGAACGGCTACACCTTC. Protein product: CAARQNGYTF.